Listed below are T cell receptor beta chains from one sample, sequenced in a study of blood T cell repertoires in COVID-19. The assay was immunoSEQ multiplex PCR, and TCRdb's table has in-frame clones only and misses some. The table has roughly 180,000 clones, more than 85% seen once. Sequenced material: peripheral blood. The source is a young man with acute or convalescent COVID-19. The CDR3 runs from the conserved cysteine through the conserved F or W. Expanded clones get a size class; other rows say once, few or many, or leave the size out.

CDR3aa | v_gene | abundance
CASTIIGDNEQFF | TRBV5-4 | .
CASSWGLLLNEQFF | TRBV5-6 | .
CASSLVGGANTGELFF | TRBV7-8 | .
CAISGQGENYGYTF | TRBV10-3 | .
CASGLVLGRSGANVLTF | TRBV12-5 | .
CASGRTVANYGYTF | TRBV6-5 | .
CASSLSGGSYNEQFF | TRBV5-1 | .
CASSPEAATDTQYF | TRBV18 | once
CASSFGQGDPYSNQPQHF | TRBV7-9 | few
CASSYELRGSPLHF | TRBV6-6 | .
CASTYQGLTNYGYTF | TRBV6-5 | few
CASTRSGSNTGELFF | TRBV5-4 | .
CASSASGGAGNEQFF | TRBV9 | .
CSASSGGGRLYEQYF | TRBV20-1 | .
CASRQGNQPQHF | TRBV6-6 | .
CARSLGPGGADTQYF | TRBV5-1 | .
CASSLLDRARGNTIYF | TRBV28 | .
CASSADGLAGAEQFF | TRBV5-1 | few
CASSEALRRNTEAFF | TRBV6-1 | .
CASSYLQQVRGVNHGYTF | TRBV19 | .
CASSWGQVEKLFF | TRBV7-9 | .
CASSQQPTGPGGDTQYF | TRBV4-1 | .
CASSLEQGNMNTEAFF | TRBV5-1 | .
CASSQDPGGEEKLFF | TRBV4-1 | .
CASSPTENTEAFF | TRBV7-9 | .
CASSPTGVGGEAFF | TRBV18 | few
CASSTGQTYEQYF | TRBV6-5 | .
CASSVAGQRLGTDTQYF | TRBV9 | .
CASSKQPSGANVLTF | TRBV19 | once
CASSLGDSSYNEQFF | TRBV11-3 | .
CAISDGDRGLGGNTIYF | TRBV10-3 | once
CASSLGDREVTEAFF | TRBV5-1 | .
CASSLTGSYSNQPQHF | TRBV7-8 | .
CAWSGQGALMNTEAFF | TRBV30 | .
CASSPQGAGNTIYF | TRBV19 | .
CASSLRGNRYNEQFF | TRBV28 | .
CASSFDLTSGGSKNIQYF | TRBV7-8 | once
CASSQFLLRQGGYTF | TRBV3-1/TRBV3-2 | .